A selection of T cell receptor beta chains follows, all from one sample in a study of blood T cell repertoires in COVID-19. Only in-frame clones appear in the TCRdb table, and some are missing; sequencing was by immunoSEQ multiplex PCR. The sample includes 110,000 or so clones, about 85% seen only once; the top ten take 7.7%. The sample taken for sequencing was peripheral blood. The origin of the receptors is a human donor in a cohort sampled during active COVID-19. CDR3s include the opening cysteine and the closing phenylalanine or tryptophan. D genes are given only for firm matches. Clone size, where shown, is once, few, many, or a class for clones that have expanded.

j_call | v_call | d_call | clone_size | cdr3_nt | cdr3_aa
TRBJ1-2 | TRBV9 | TRBD1 | - | TGTGCCAGCAGCGTAGAAGAGGGGGCCGGCTATGGCTACACCTTC | CASSVEEGAGYGYTF
TRBJ1-5 | TRBV29-1 | - | - | TGCAGCGTTGAAGAGGGGGGTCAGCCCCAGCATTTT | CSVEEGGQPQHF
TRBJ1-1 | TRBV6-5 | TRBD1 | - | TGTGCCAGCAGCCGCCTAGGGGACAGGGGGACTGAAGCTTTCTTT | CASSRLGDRGTEAFF
TRBJ1-1 | TRBV7-9 | - | - | TGTGCCAGCAGCTTTACAGGGACCCTGAACACTGAAGCTTTCTTT | CASSFTGTLNTEAFF
TRBJ2-7 | TRBV24-1 | TRBD1 | - | TGTGCCACCAGTGCGCCGGGACAGTCCTACGAGCAGTACTTC | CATSAPGQSYEQYF
TRBJ2-5 | TRBV4-2 | TRBD2 | - | TGTGCCAGCAGCCAAGATAGCCTAGCGGGGGGCCGACAAGAGACCCAGTACTTC | CASSQDSLAGGRQETQYF
TRBJ2-7 | TRBV28 | - | - | TGTGCCAGCAGTGGCCCCTCTCGCGAGCAGTACTTC | CASSGPSREQYF
TRBJ2-7 | TRBV27 | TRBD1 | - | TGTGCCAGCAGTGCACGACAGGGGGCCTACGAGCAGTACTTC | CASSARQGAYEQYF
TRBJ2-5 | TRBV7-2 | - | - | TGTGCCAGCAGCTATCAGGGAGCAGGGAGGGAGACCCAGTACTTC | CASSYQGAGRETQYF
TRBJ1-1 | TRBV5-6 | - | once | TGTGCCAGCAGCTTTCTCACTGAAGCTTTCTTT | CASSFLTEAFF
TRBJ1-4 | TRBV9 | TRBD1 | - | TGTGCCAGCAGTGACTCGGGACAGGGGAGAGAAAAACTGTTTTTT | CASSDSGQGREKLFF
TRBJ2-5 | TRBV19 | TRBD2 | - | TGTGCCAGTAGCCGACTAGCGGGAGGCCGTGAAGAGACCCAGTACTTC | CASSRLAGGREETQYF
TRBJ2-3 | TRBV5-1 | - | once | TGCGCCAGCAGCTCCCGGCAGGGGGAGGAAGATACGCAGTATTTT | CASSSRQGEEDTQYF
TRBJ2-5 | TRBV2 | TRBD1 | once | TGTGCCAGCAGCCGACAGGGGGCGTTGGAGACCCAGTACTTC | CASSRQGALETQYF
TRBJ2-7 | TRBV3-1/TRBV3-2 | - | - | TGTGCCAGCAGCCCCCCCGGTGAGAGCGGGCGCTCCTACGAGCAGTACTTC | CASSPPGESGRSYEQYF
TRBJ2-7 | TRBV28 | TRBD1 | few | TGTGCCAGCGCACAAGTGGGACAGGATATTCTCTACGAGCAGTACTTC | CASAQVGQDILYEQYF
TRBJ2-7 | TRBV5-1 | - | - | TGCGCCAGCAGCTTGGCCGGCGGTAAACCCTACGAGCAGTACTTC | CASSLAGGKPYEQYF
TRBJ1-1 | TRBV6-5 | - | - | TGTGCCAGCAGCAGCAGGGGCGGGGCTTTCTTT | CASSSRGGAFF
TRBJ1-1 | TRBV14 | - | - | TGTGCCAGCAGCAACGCCCCGGGTAACACTGAAGCTTTCTTT | CASSNAPGNTEAFF
TRBJ2-6 | TRBV28 | TRBD1 | - | TGTGCCAGCACCACCCCGGGACAGAGCGCTGGGGCCAACGTCCTGACTTTC | CASTTPGQSAGANVLTF
TRBJ2-5 | TRBV5-4 | - | - | TGTGCCAGCAGCCCACGGGACCAAGAGACCCAGTACTTC | CASSPRDQETQYF
TRBJ2-5 | TRBV11-2 | TRBD1 | - | TGTGCCAGCAGCTCGTTCGGACAGGGGCTGGGGGAGACCCAGTACTTC | CASSSFGQGLGETQYF
TRBJ2-3 | TRBV11-2 | TRBD2 | - | TGTGCCAGCAGCTTGGCGGGGGGAATCACAGATACGCAGTATTTT | CASSLAGGITDTQYF
TRBJ2-1 | TRBV19 | TRBD2 | - | TGTGCCAGTGGCGGCAGCGGGAGGGGAAATGAGCAGTTCTTC | CASGGSGRGNEQFF
TRBJ1-4 | TRBV9 | - | - | TGTGCCAGCAGCGTAGCCCCTCTTCCGAATGAAAAACTGTTTTTT | CASSVAPLPNEKLFF
TRBJ2-5 | TRBV6-5 | - | - | TGTGCCAGCAGTTATGGGCAGGGGGGAGAGACCCAGTACTTC | CASSYGQGGETQYF
TRBJ1-2 | TRBV6-2/TRBV6-3 | TRBD1 | - | TGTGCCAGCAGTAGGGACAGTTTTTCTGACTATGGCTACACCTTC | CASSRDSFSDYGYTF
TRBJ1-5 | TRBV19 | - | - | TGTGCCAGTACTCCCCGGGGGGGTCAGCCCCAGCATTTT | CASTPRGGQPQHF
TRBJ1-5 | TRBV7-2 | - | - | TGTGCCAGCAGCTTAGTCGGGGGGGGCAATCAGCCCCAGCATTTT | CASSLVGGGNQPQHF
TRBJ2-2 | TRBV5-4 | - | - | TGTGCCAGCAGCTCCTTCACCGGGGAGCTGTTTTTT | CASSSFTGELFF
TRBJ2-2 | TRBV14 | - | - | TGTGCCAGCAGCCCACTGGGCAGTTCGGCCGGGGAGCTGTTTTTT | CASSPLGSSAGELFF
TRBJ1-5 | TRBV30 | TRBD1 | once | TGTGCCTGGAGTGCGGACAGGGCCAATCAGCCCCAGCATTTT | CAWSADRANQPQHF
TRBJ2-2 | TRBV5-4 | TRBD1 | - | TGTGCCAGCAATAAAGACAGGGAGTACGGGGAGCTGTTTTTT | CASNKDREYGELFF
TRBJ2-7 | TRBV14 | - | - | TGTGCCAGCAGTCAAACAAACTCCTACGAGCAGTACTTC | CASSQTNSYEQYF
TRBJ1-2 | TRBV6-5 | TRBD1 | - | TGTGCCAGCAGGACCGGGACAGGGAACTATGGCTACACCTTC | CASRTGTGNYGYTF
TRBJ2-5 | TRBV5-1 | - | - | TGCGCCAGCAGTACAGGAGATCAAGAGACCCAGTACTTC | CASSTGDQETQYF
TRBJ2-2 | TRBV7-2 | - | - | TGTGCCAGCAGCTTGGGACACCGGGCCGGGGAGCTGTTTTTT | CASSLGHRAGELFF
TRBJ2-7 | TRBV27 | - | once | TGTGCCAGCAGTCCTCACCCGGAGAGGCAGTACTTC | CASSPHPERQYF
TRBJ1-1 | TRBV3-1/TRBV3-2 | TRBD1 | - | TGTGCCAGCAGAAGACAGGGTTTGGACACTGAAGCTTTCTTT | CASRRQGLDTEAFF
TRBJ2-3 | TRBV5-1 | TRBD1 | once | TGCGCCAGCAGCGGTGAGACAGGGGTGAGCACAGATACGCAGTATTTT | CASSGETGVSTDTQYF
TRBJ2-3 | TRBV7-8 | TRBD1 | - | TGTGCCAGCAGCCTCCGGGACAGGGGGACGTCAGATACGCAGTATTTT | CASSLRDRGTSDTQYF
TRBJ2-3 | TRBV3-1/TRBV3-2 | - | - | TGTGCCAGCAGCTCGATGGGGCGCCGGACGCAGTATTTT | CASSSMGRRTQYF
TRBJ1-1 | TRBV10-3 | - | - | TGTGCCACCCGGACACAGAACACTGAAGCTTTCTTT | CATRTQNTEAFF
TRBJ2-2 | TRBV19 | TRBD2 | - | TGTGCCAGTACCGCATCGGGGGGGTCGAACACCGGGGAGCTGTTTTTT | CASTASGGSNTGELFF
TRBJ2-3 | TRBV7-3 | TRBD2 | - | TGTGCCAGCAGCGCAACTAGCGGAGCCCTCACAGATACGCAGTATTTT | CASSATSGALTDTQYF
TRBJ2-1 | TRBV6-2/TRBV6-3 | - | - | TGTGCCAGCAGCTATACTAGCCAGGCTGAGCAGTTCTTC | CASSYTSQAEQFF
TRBJ1-2 | TRBV5-6 | TRBD1 | - | TGTGCCAGCAGTTGGGACAGGGGCTCGGATGGCTACACCTTC | CASSWDRGSDGYTF
TRBJ2-7 | TRBV2 | - | few | TGTGCCAGCAGTGAAAGCATATACGAGCAGTACTTC | CASSESIYEQYF
TRBJ2-2 | TRBV19 | TRBD1 | few | TGTGCCAGTAGTACACAGGGGGTAGGGACCGGGGAGCTGTTTTTT | CASSTQGVGTGELFF
TRBJ1-1 | TRBV12-3/TRBV12-4 | - | - | TGTGCCAGCAGGACTAGGGAGACCACTGAAGCTTTCTTT | CASRTRETTEAFF
TRBJ1-2 | TRBV7-8 | TRBD1 | once | TGTGCCAGCAGCACCCGGGACAGGGGGCTGGGCTACACCTTC | CASSTRDRGLGYTF
TRBJ2-2 | TRBV5-1 | TRBD2 | - | TGCGCCAGCAGCCCCCTTAGGACTAGCGGAGAGAACACCGGGGAGCTGTTTTTT | CASSPLRTSGENTGELFF
TRBJ2-1 | TRBV29-1 | TRBD1 | - | TGCAGCGCCCCGGCAGGGGGACCTTACAATGAGCAGTTCTTC | CSAPAGGPYNEQFF
TRBJ2-5 | TRBV18 | TRBD2 | - | TGTGCCAGCTCACCGGGACTAGCAGGGATAGAGACCCAGTACTTC | CASSPGLAGIETQYF